The entry that follows covers one TCR beta chain sequence. Germline is not matched at one junction end, which may reflect a read error. A constant-region primer served to make TCR beta cDNA from 500 to 550 ng total RNA. Employing slightly modified ARM-PCR, three nested multiplex PCR rounds were run, and these gave rise to the TCR beta libraries. Researchers ran the first two PCR rounds for about 11 cycles each with TRBV1-TRBV30 forward primers and a C-beta reverse primer. TCRdb recomputed calls from the multiplex PCR reads with MiXCR, one row per CDR3 protein. The sample holds fewer than 400,000 distinct CDR3 sequences, approximately 58% seen once. In addition to blood RNA drawn from unsorted whole blood, germline DNA was extracted. The data stem from a study of tumor-infiltrating lymphocytes in primary liver carcinoma. At the level of the study: Surgeons resected the patients' primary liver carcinomas. Lesions, classed as T1-T3 N0M0, spanned roughly 4.2 to 11 cm across.

This CDR3 has 14 residues. Germline CDR1 reads SEHNR; CDR2 reads FQNEAQ (reference sequence). The sample taken for sequencing was peripheral blood. This chain connects TRBV7-9 to TRBJ1-5; D is uncertain. This receptor was identified in a woman younger than 45 with primary liver carcinoma and hepatitis B virus infection. CDR3 DNA sequence: TGTGCCAGCATCTTAGTGGCGGGTGATCAGCCCCAGCATTTT. It encodes CASILVAGDQPQHF.